This T cell receptor beta chain was retrieved from a study of monozygotic twins with cystic fibrosis. Turning to the study itself: Libraries were built from 3 to 3.5 micrograms of fragmented DNA using around 15 PCR cycles.

Clones were read by immunoSEQ multiplex PCR, and TCRdb kept only the in-frame ones, dropping some. Of approximately 36,000 clones listed, 80% to 95% are singletons. The germline CDR1 and CDR2 sequences are SNHLY and FYNNEI. V was pared by 7 bases and J by 1 base, with 14 bases between. The CDR3 length is 15 residues. V usage is TRBV2 and J usage is TRBJ1-5; D may be TRBD1 (5 bases). Sequenced input: blood. The TCR sequence derives from a boy aged 2 to 9 with cystic fibrosis. CDR3 amino acids: CASTEGRVSNQPQHF. CDR3 nucleotides: TGTGCCAGCACCGAGGGCAGGGTCAGCAATCAGCCCCAGCATTTT.